Below, 24 T cell receptor beta chains from the same sample are listed, as sequenced in a study of cytotoxic CD8 clonotypes in ibrutinib-treated CLL. Method: immunoSEQ multiplex PCR; TCRdb's copy keeps in-frame clones and lacks some. The repertoire holds 250,000 to 350,000 clones, with approximately 76% as singletons. Material: PBMCs, obtained at disease progression, from a patient treated with ibrutinib. The receptor source for this set is a human donor with chronic lymphocytic leukemia.

This clone occurred once. The chain recombines TRBV7-9 with TRBJ2-3, with 8 nucleotides matching TRBD1. The germline V gene encodes CDR1 SEHNR and CDR2 FQNEAQ (reference sequence). With 1 base clipped from V and 5 bases from J, the junction kept 11 bases outside the gene matches. The CDR3 consists of 17 residues. Here the CDR3 DNA reads TGTGCCAGCAGCTTAGATTTTCGGGCAGGGGGCAAAGATACGCAGTATTTT. It translates to CASSLDFRAGGKDTQYF.

The rearrangement links TRBV27 to TRBJ1-3; no clear D. Deletions cut 1 base from V and 1 base from J, with 14 bases between. The CDR3 length is 17 residues. Germline CDR1 reads MNHEY; CDR2 reads SMNVEV (reference sequence). CDR3 region: CASSLYILTWSGNTIYF. The CDR3 DNA follows: TGTGCCAGCAGTTTATATATATTAACTTGGTCTGGAAACACCATATATTTT.

This clone was counted a single time. The chain carries TRBV7-6 and TRBJ2-3; 8 bases align to TRBD2. The junction had 8 bases not matched to a gene; V was cut back by 2 bases and J by 7 bases. The V gene's germline CDR1 is SGHVS and CDR2 FNYEAQ. The CDR3 contains 15 residues. As DNA, the CDR3 is TGTGCCAGCAGCTTATCCTGGCGGGGGGTATATACGCAGTATTTT. This encodes CASSLSWRGVYTQYF.

Only one count was recorded for this clone. The CDR3: CASSQAVAGETYEQYF. The CDR3 DNA reads as TGCGCCAGCAGCCAAGCGGTGGCAGGGGAAACCTACGAGCAGTACTTC. This chain joins TRBV4-3 and TRBJ2-7; TRBD1 is a possible D gene (6 bases). The CDR3 runs to 16 residues. The V and J ends lost 1 base and 2 bases respectively, with 15 bases between them. CDR1 is LGHNA, CDR2 YSLEER, per germline.

The chain carries TRBV2 and TRBJ1-1, with unresolved D. V was pared by 6 bases and J by 4 bases, with 6 bases between. The CDR3 contains 11 residues. CDR1 and CDR2 (germline): SNHLY, FYNNEI. CDR3 in amino acids: CASRAATEAFF. DNA for the CDR3: TGTGCCAGCAGGGCAGCCACTGAAGCTTTCTTT.

The genes are TRBV28 and TRBJ2-3, with 7 bases matching TRBD1. Losses at the gene ends were 5 bases for V and 4 bases for J; bases not matched to a gene: 18. CDR1 is MDHEN and CDR2 is SYDVKM in the germline V gene. The CDR3 totals 18 residues. The CDR3 DNA sequence: TGTGCCAGCAGTGCCCCCCTCTACAGGGGAAGAGGCGCAGATACGCAGTATTTT. Translated, it gives CASSAPLYRGRGADTQYF.

The chain joins TRBV2 to TRBJ2-2; 9 bases match TRBD1. The length of the CDR3 is 17 residues. Trimming at V came to 3 bases and at J to 4 bases, leaving 9 bases not matched to a gene. The germline V gene has CDR1 SNHLY and CDR2 FYNNEI. CDR3 coding DNA: TGTGCCAGCAGTGATCCCTGGACAGGGGATGGCACCGGGGAGCTGTTTTTT. Translating gives CASSDPWTGDGTGELFF.

The chain links TRBV5-1 to TRBJ1-4, with 8 bases identical to TRBD1. This CDR3 is built from 16 residues. J was trimmed by 7 bases and V by 4 bases; bases with no gene match: 12. The germline gives CDR1 SGHRS, CDR2 YFSETQ. The CDR3 region is CASSLGTGFGSEKLFF. In DNA, the CDR3 is TGCGCCAGCAGCCTGGGGACAGGATTCGGGAGTGAAAAACTGTTTTTT.

This chain links TRBV19 with TRBJ1-5, with no clear D. V was cut by 8 bases and J by 5 bases, with 19 bases left in between. This CDR3 has 15 amino acids. Germline V gene lookup returns CDR1 LNHDA and CDR2 SQIVND (reference sequence). The CDR3 DNA follows: TGTGCCAGTGACCGCCGGACGGGAGCCTATCAGCCCCAGCATTTT. The encoded protein is CASDRRTGAYQPQHF.

The chain uses TRBV18 and TRBJ2-1, with D uncertain. The length of the CDR3 is 16 residues. CDR1 and CDR2 from the germline V gene are KGHSH and LQKENI. Trimming stripped 2 bases from V and 4 bases from J, with 15 bases between. In DNA, the CDR3 is TGTGCCAGCTCACCATTGGCCATGGGTATATACAATGAGCAGTTCTTC. It encodes CASSPLAMGIYNEQFF.

The rearrangement joins TRBV7-3 to TRBJ2-1, with D perhaps given as TRBD1 or TRBD2 (6 bases each). Trimming took 5 bases from V and 7 from J, leaving 15 bases between them. Germline lookup yields CDR1 SGHTA and CDR2 FQGTGA. CDR3 size: 14 residues. The chain's CDR3 is CASSLLGGLNEQFF. The CDR3 region has the DNA TGTGCCAGCAGCCTCCTTGGGGGGCTTAATGAGCAGTTCTTC.

This sequence joins TRBV5-4 and TRBJ1-1; no reliable D call. Germline V lookup: CDR1 SGHNT, CDR2 YYREEE (reference sequence). The CDR3 is 13 residues long. The V end was cut by 3 bases, the J end by 0 bases, with 6 bases between. The CDR3 here is CASSSPLNTEAFF. The CDR3 nucleotides read TGTGCCAGCAGCTCCCCACTGAACACTGAAGCTTTCTTT.

J is TRBJ1-1 and V is TRBV5-6; D gene uncertain. The CDR3 contains 15 residues. CDR1 SGHDT and CDR2 YYEEEE come from the germline V gene. The V gene lost 2 bases and the J gene lost 1 base, with 12 bases spanning the gap. This CDR3 is CASSFPRTGNTEAFF. The CDR3 bases are TGTGCCAGCAGCTTCCCGAGGACTGGGAACACTGAAGCTTTCTTT. Complete variable domain (other parts from reference TRBV5-6 and TRBJ1-1): DAGVTQSPTHLIKTRGQQVTLRCSPKSGHDTVSWYQQALGQGPQFIFQYYEEEERQRGNFPDRFSGHQFPNYSSELNVNALLLGDSALYLCASSFPRTGNTEAFFGQGTRLTVV.

This clone was picked up a small number of times. The chain is built from TRBV4-1 and TRBJ2-5, with D possibly TRBD1 on 6 matching bases. There are 12 residues in the CDR3. Per the germline V gene, CDR1 is MGHRA and CDR2 is YSYEKL. V was pared by 8 bases and J by 1 base, with 8 bases between. CDR3 DNA: TGCGCCAGCCAGGACAGCCAAGAGACCCAGTACTTC. Protein sequence: CASQDSQETQYF.

The rearrangement uses TRBV5-1 and TRBJ2-6, with TRBD1 matching 8 bases. The germline V gene encodes CDR1 SGHRS and CDR2 YFSETQ. With V trimmed by 4 bases and J by 1 base, 16 bases remained unmatched. CDR3 size: 20 residues. The CDR3 sequence is CASSNSAQGAVGSGANVLTF. Here the CDR3 DNA reads TGCGCCAGCAGCAACAGTGCGCAGGGGGCGGTAGGGTCTGGGGCCAACGTCCTGACTTTC.

The V call is TRBV19, the J call TRBJ2-1; 9 bases map to TRBD1. With 3 bases clipped from V and 11 bases from J, the junction kept 17 bases outside the gene matches. Germline values: CDR1 LNHDA, CDR2 SQIVND (reference sequence). The CDR3 totals 17 residues. The CDR3 nucleotides are TGTGCCAGTAGTATTGGGGAAGCGGTTTGGACAGGGGAGCAGCAGTTCTTC. Encoded protein: CASSIGEAVWTGEQQFF. The entire variable domain, with the rest obtained from reference TRBV19 and TRBJ2-1, is as follows: DGGITQSPKYLFRKEGQNVTLSCEQNLNHDAMYWYRQDPGQGLRLIYYSQIVNDFQKGDIAEGYSVSREKKESFPLTVTSAQKNPTAFYLCASSIGEAVWTGEQQFFGPGTRLTVL.

The chain carries TRBV18 and TRBJ2-4, with D perhaps assigned TRBD1 or TRBD2 (5 bases each). The germline V gene has CDR1 KGHSH and CDR2 LQKENI. The CDR3 is 18 amino acids. The ends were cut back, 3 bases at V and 3 bases at J, with 21 bases in the middle. CDR3: CASSPSPWGSMGKNIQYF. The CDR3 DNA reads TGTGCCAGCTCACCCTCCCCATGGGGGTCGATGGGCAAAAACATTCAGTACTTC.

The chain recombines TRBV5-1 with TRBJ2-1, with D unclear. CDR1 and CDR2 (germline): SGHRS, YFSETQ. V lost 1 base to trimming and J lost 9 bases, with 17 bases between them. This CDR3 is built from 15 residues. The CDR3 protein is CASSLNLVGAAEQFF. DNA of the CDR3: TGCGCCAGCAGCTTGAACCTGGTAGGCGCGGCTGAGCAGTTCTTC. Looking up the rest from reference TRBV5-1 and TRBJ2-1 gives the full variable domain: KAGVTQTPRYLIKTRGQQVTLSCSPISGHRSVSWYQQTPGQGLQFLFEYFSETQRNKGNFPGRFSGRQFSNSRSEMNVSTLELGDSALYLCASSLNLVGAAEQFFGPGTRLTVL.

The chain couples TRBV27 to TRBJ2-7, with D perhaps being TRBD1 or TRBD2 (5 bases each). Germline lookup yields CDR1 MNHEY and CDR2 SMNVEV (reference sequence). Trimming took 2 bases from V and 7 from J, leaving 12 bases between them. This CDR3 comprises 13 residues. The CDR3 loop reads CASSLGVGVEQYF. The DNA for the CDR3 is TGTGCCAGCAGTTTAGGTGTGGGGGTAGAGCAGTACTTC.

The gene calls are TRBV7-9 and TRBJ1-4; tentative D call: TRBD1 (6 bases). The CDR3 runs 14 residues. In germline, CDR1 is SEHNR, CDR2 FQNEAQ (reference sequence). Deletions cut 5 bases from V and 5 bases from J, with 12 bases between. The CDR3 nucleotides read TGTGCCAGCAGCCGAGGGGGGGACAATGAAAAACTGTTTTTT. It is translated as CASSRGGDNEKLFF. Using reference TRBV7-9 and TRBJ1-4 for the parts outside the CDR3, the full variable domain is DTGVSQNPRHKITKRGQNVTFRCDPISEHNRLYWYRQTLGQGPEFLTYFQNEAQLEKSRLLSDRFSAERPKGSFSTLEIQRTEQGDSAMYLCASSRGGDNEKLFFGSGTQLSVL.

The chain uses TRBV5-4 and TRBJ1-1, with TRBD1 identical over 8 bases. Germline V lookup: CDR1 SGHNT, CDR2 YYREEE (reference sequence). Germline trimming cut 2 bases from V and 2 bases from J; bases unmatched to any gene: 8. The CDR3 spans 16 residues. The CDR3 sequence: CASSFGTGIGNTEAFF. As DNA, the CDR3 is TGTGCCAGCAGCTTCGGGACAGGAATTGGAAACACTGAAGCTTTCTTT. Full variable domain (outside the CDR3, taken from reference TRBV5-4 and TRBJ1-1): ETGVTQSPTHLIKTRGQQVTLRCSSQSGHNTVSWYQQALGQGPQFIFQYYREEENGRGNFPPRFSGLQFPNYSSELNVNALELDDSALYLCASSFGTGIGNTEAFFGQGTRLTVV.

This rearrangement joins TRBV7-2 to TRBJ2-2; no firm D call. CDR1 and CDR2 (germline): SGHTA, FQGNSA. The CDR3 contains 13 residues. Trimming shortened V by 2 bases and J by 7 bases, and 8 bases separated the two germline ends. CDR3 coding DNA: TGTGCCAGCAGCTTAAATGGGCTCGGGGAGCTGTTTTTT. Its translation is CASSLNGLGELFF.

The genes are TRBV12-5 and TRBJ2-3; 7 positions agree with TRBD2. Germline lookup yields CDR1 LGHNT and CDR2 FRNRAP. The CDR3 is 20 amino acids. V was pared by 6 bases and J by 2 bases, with 23 bases of the junction left unmatched. In DNA form, the CDR3 reads TGTGCTAGTGGCCCATTCCGGACGGTCGCACCGGGACTAAACACAGATACGCAGTATTTT. It encodes CASGPFRTVAPGLNTDTQYF.

This clone was picked up a small number of times. The chain combines TRBV15 with TRBJ2-2; no firm D call. The CDR3 consists of 13 residues. V lost 1 base and J lost 6, with 6 bases in between. Germline assignment: CDR1 LNHNV and CDR2 YYDKDF (reference sequence). The DNA of the CDR3 is TGTGCCACCAGCAGAGTGGCAGCCGGGGAGCTGTTTTTT. Protein: CATSRVAAGELFF.